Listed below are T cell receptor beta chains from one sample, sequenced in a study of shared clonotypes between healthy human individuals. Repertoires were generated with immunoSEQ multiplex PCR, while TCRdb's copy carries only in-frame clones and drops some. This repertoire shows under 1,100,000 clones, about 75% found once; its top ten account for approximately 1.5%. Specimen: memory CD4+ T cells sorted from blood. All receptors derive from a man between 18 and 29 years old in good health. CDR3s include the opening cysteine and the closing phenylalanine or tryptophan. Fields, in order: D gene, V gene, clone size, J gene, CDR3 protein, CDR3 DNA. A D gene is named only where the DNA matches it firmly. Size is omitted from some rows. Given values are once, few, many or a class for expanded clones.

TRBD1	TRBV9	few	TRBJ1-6	CASSAGQSSYNSPLHF	TGTGCCAGCAGCGCGGGACAGAGCTCCTATAATTCACCCCTCCACTTT
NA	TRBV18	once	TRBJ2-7	CASSPGVKGYEQYF	TGTGCCAGCTCACCAGGGGTCAAGGGATACGAGCAGTACTTC
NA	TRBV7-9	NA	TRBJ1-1	CASSLGSHTEAFF	TGTGCCAGCAGCTTAGGTAGCCACACTGAAGCTTTCTTT
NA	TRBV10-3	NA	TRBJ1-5	CAISRDRNQPQHF	TGTGCCATCAGCCGGGACCGTAATCAGCCCCAGCATTTT
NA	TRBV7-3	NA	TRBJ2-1	CASSLKMGAGEQFF	TGTGCCAGCAGCTTAAAAATGGGCGCGGGTGAGCAGTTCTTC
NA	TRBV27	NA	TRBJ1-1	CASNPSWAGNTEAFF	TGTGCCAGCAACCCGAGCTGGGCAGGAAACACTGAAGCTTTCTTT
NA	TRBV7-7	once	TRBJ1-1	CASSLAWNTEAFF	TGTGCTAGCAGCTTAGCATGGAACACTGAAGCTTTCTTT
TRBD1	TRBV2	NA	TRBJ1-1	CASTVDRVSTEAFF	TGTGCCAGCACCGTGGACAGGGTAAGCACTGAAGCTTTCTTT
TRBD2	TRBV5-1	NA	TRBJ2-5	CASSLSSGGQKETQYF	TGCGCCAGCAGCTTGAGTAGCGGGGGACAAAAAGAGACCCAGTACTTC
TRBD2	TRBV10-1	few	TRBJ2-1	CASSDRSSGRHEQFF	TGCGCCAGCAGTGATAGGTCTAGCGGGCGGCATGAGCAGTTCTTC
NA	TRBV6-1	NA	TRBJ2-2	CASIYTGRTGELFF	TGTGCCAGCATTTATACAGGGCGCACCGGGGAGCTGTTTTTT
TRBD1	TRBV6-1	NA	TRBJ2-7	CASSHAGQGYEQYF	TGTGCCAGCAGCCATGCGGGACAGGGCTACGAGCAGTACTTC
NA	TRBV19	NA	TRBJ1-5	CASSQNGNQPQHF	TGTGCCAGTAGTCAAAACGGCAATCAGCCCCAGCATTTT
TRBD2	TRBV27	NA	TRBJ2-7	CASTPSGRSSYEQYF	TGTGCCAGCACCCCGAGCGGGAGGAGCTCCTACGAGCAGTACTTC
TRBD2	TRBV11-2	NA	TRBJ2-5	CASSLGQRERGETQYF	TGTGCCAGCAGCTTAGGCCAGCGGGAAAGGGGAGAGACCCAGTACTTC
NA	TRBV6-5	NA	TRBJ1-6	CASRRDGGNSPLHF	TGTGCCAGCAGGCGGGACGGCGGAAATTCACCCCTCCACTTT
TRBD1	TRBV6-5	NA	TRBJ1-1	CASSDRDRGTEAFF	TGTGCCAGCAGTGACCGGGACAGGGGGACTGAAGCTTTCTTT
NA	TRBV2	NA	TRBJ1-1	CASSQGGEGQAFF	TGTGCCAGCAGCCAAGGGGGAGAGGGTCAAGCTTTCTTT
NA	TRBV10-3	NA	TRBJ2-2	CAISVREVNTGELFF	TGTGCCATCAGTGTTAGGGAAGTAAACACCGGGGAGCTGTTTTTT
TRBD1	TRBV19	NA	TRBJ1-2	CASSSTGGYGYTF	TGTGCCAGTAGCTCGACAGGGGGCTATGGCTACACCTTC
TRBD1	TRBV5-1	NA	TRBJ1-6	CASSYRDSKSPLHF	TGCGCCAGCAGCTACCGGGACAGCAAATCACCCCTCCACTTT
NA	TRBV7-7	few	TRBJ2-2	CASALQSNTGELFF	TGTGCTAGCGCCCTCCAGTCAAACACCGGGGAGCTGTTTTTT
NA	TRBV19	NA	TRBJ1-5	CASKGQNQPQHF	TGTGCCAGTAAGGGGCAAAATCAGCCCCAGCATTTT
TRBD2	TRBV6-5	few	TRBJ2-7	CASSYLPSGTSGEQYF	TGTGCCAGCAGTTACTTACCCTCCGGGACTAGCGGCGAGCAGTACTTC
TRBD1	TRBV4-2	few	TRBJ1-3	CASSRDRVENTIYF	TGTGCCAGCAGCCGCGACAGGGTGGAAAACACCATATATTTT
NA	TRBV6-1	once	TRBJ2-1	CASFTHGQPNNEQFF	TGTGCCAGCTTCACCCACGGACAGCCAAACAATGAGCAGTTCTTC
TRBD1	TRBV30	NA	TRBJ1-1	CAWSKQGRTEAFF	TGTGCCTGGAGTAAACAGGGGAGAACTGAAGCTTTCTTT
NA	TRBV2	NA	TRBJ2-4	CASSDGKIAKNIQYF	TGTGCCAGCAGTGACGGAAAGATAGCCAAAAACATTCAGTACTTC
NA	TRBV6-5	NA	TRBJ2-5	CASSYSGETQYF	TGTGCCAGCAGTTACTCAGGAGAGACCCAGTACTTC
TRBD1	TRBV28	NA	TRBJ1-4	CASSFQTGITYEKLFF	TGTGCCAGCAGTTTTCAGACAGGGATAACGTATGAAAAACTGTTTTTT
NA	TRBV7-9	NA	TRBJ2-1	CASSPWDDSYNEQFF	TGTGCCAGCAGCCCCTGGGACGACTCCTACAATGAGCAGTTCTTC
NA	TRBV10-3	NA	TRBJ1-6	CAISERQSNSPLHF	TGTGCCATCAGTGAAAGACAGTCTAATTCACCCCTCCACTTT
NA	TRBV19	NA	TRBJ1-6	CASTWGRGARNSPLHF	TGTGCCAGTACATGGGGCAGGGGCGCCCGGAACTCACCCCTCCACTTT
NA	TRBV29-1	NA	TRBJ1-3	CSGASSSSGNTIYF	TGCAGCGGGGCCAGTTCCTCCTCTGGAAACACCATATATTTT
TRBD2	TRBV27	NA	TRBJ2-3	CASRTSGTDTQYF	TGTGCCAGCAGGACTAGCGGCACAGATACGCAGTATTTT
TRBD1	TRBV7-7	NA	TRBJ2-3	CASSLGQGATDTQYF	TGTGCTAGCAGCTTAGGACAGGGGGCCACAGATACGCAGTATTTT
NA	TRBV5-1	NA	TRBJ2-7	CASSLEAGSSYEQYF	TGCGCCAGCAGCTTGGAAGCAGGGAGCTCCTACGAGCAGTACTTC
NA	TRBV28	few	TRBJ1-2	CASSQGGRIYSNYGYTF	TGTGCCAGCAGCCAGGGAGGGCGCATCTATTCTAACTATGGCTACACCTTC
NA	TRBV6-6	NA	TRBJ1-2	CASSLGYGYTF	TGTGCCAGCAGCCTAGGATATGGCTACACCTTC
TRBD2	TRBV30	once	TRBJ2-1	CAWSTAGAYNEQFF	TGTGCCTGGAGCACGGCGGGAGCGTACAATGAGCAGTTCTTC
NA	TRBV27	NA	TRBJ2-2	CAISRTWNTGELFF	TGTGCGATCTCCCGGACTTGGAACACCGGGGAGCTGTTTTTT
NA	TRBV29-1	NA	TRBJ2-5	CSVDEGGGETQYF	TGCAGCGTTGATGAGGGGGGAGGCGAGACCCAGTACTTC
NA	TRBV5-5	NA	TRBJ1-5	CASSFSEDQPQHF	TGTGCCAGCAGCTTCAGCGAGGATCAGCCCCAGCATTTT
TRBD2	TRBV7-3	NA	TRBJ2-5	CASSLRGGLKETQYF	TGTGCCAGCAGCTTACGCGGGGGGTTGAAAGAGACCCAGTACTTC
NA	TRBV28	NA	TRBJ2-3	CASSPPPGGGTDTQYF	TGTGCCAGCAGTCCTCCCCCCGGGGGTGGCACAGATACGCAGTATTTT
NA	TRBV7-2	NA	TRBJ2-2	CASSLVGTTNTGELFF	TGTGCCAGCAGCTTAGTAGGGACAACGAACACCGGGGAGCTGTTTTTT
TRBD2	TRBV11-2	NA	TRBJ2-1	CASSTQTSGYNEQFF	TGTGCCAGCAGCACCCAGACTAGCGGGTACAATGAGCAGTTCTTC
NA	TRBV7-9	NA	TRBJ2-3	CASGKGSDTQYF	TGTGCCAGCGGAAAAGGGTCGGATACGCAGTATTTT
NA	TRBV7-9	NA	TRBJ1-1	CASSTGGGIAFF	TGTGCCAGCAGCACCGGGGGGGGAATCGCTTTCTTT
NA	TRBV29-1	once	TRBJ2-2	CSVARTPATGELFF	TGCAGCGTTGCTCGGACACCCGCCACCGGGGAGCTGTTTTTT
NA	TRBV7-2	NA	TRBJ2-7	CASSSPGGQGYEQYF	TGTGCCAGCAGCTCCCCCGGGGGTCAAGGGTACGAGCAGTACTTC
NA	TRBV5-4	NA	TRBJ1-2	CASSPPSQDYGYTF	TGTGCCAGCAGCCCGCCGAGTCAGGACTATGGCTACACCTTC
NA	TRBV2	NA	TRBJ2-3	CASSETSTSDTQYF	TGTGCCAGCAGTGAGACTTCTACGTCTGATACGCAGTATTTT
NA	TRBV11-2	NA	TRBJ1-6	CASSLDVGNSPLHF	TGTGCCAGCAGCTTAGATGTCGGGAATTCACCCCTCCACTTT
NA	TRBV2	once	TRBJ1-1	CASRGTAFTEAFF	TGTGCCAGCAGGGGGACCGCTTTTACTGAAGCTTTCTTT
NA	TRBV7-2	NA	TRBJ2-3	CASSLALGTDTQYF	TGTGCCAGCAGCTTAGCGCTCGGCACAGATACGCAGTATTTT
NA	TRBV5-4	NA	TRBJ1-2	CASSLDGGRDYGYTF	TGTGCCAGCAGCTTGGACGGGGGCCGTGACTATGGCTACACCTTC
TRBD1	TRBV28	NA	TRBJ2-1	CASSLPGTGASRSNEQFF	TGTGCCAGCAGTTTACCCGGAACAGGGGCCTCGCGGTCCAATGAGCAGTTCTTC
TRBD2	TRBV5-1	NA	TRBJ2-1	CASSNSGTSSNEQFF	TGCGCCAGCAGCAATTCCGGGACTAGCTCCAATGAGCAGTTCTTC
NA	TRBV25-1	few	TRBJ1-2	CASSDRADAPSNYGYTF	TGTGCCAGCAGTGATCGGGCAGACGCCCCTTCTAACTATGGCTACACCTTC